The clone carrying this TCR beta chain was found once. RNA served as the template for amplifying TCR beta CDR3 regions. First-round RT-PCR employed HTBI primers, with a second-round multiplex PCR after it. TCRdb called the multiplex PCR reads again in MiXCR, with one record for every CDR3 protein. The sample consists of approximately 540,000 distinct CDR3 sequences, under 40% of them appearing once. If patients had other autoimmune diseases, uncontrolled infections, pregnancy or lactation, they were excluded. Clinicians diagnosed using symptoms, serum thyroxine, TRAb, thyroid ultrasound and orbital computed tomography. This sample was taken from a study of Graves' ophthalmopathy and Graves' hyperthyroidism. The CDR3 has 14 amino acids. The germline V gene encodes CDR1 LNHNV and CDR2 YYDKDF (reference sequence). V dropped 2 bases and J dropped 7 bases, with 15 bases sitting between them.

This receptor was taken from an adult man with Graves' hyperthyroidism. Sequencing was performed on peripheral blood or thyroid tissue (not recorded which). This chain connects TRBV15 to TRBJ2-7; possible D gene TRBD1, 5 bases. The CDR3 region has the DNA TGTGCCACCAGCAGACTAGGAGACAGAGGTGAGCAGTACTTC. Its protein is CATSRLGDRGEQYF.